Presented here are 32 T cell receptor beta chains from one specimen sequenced in a study of blood T cells in healthy people across ages. A second about 7 to 12 cycle PCR used barcoded and J-beta primers. TCRdb reprocessed the 5' RACE reads with MiXCR, giving one entry per CDR3 protein. The sample lists 500,000 to 550,000 distinct CDR3 sequences, 24% occurring once. These data were also reused for a study on T cells of mothers and their children.

The source material was blood. Every receptor here comes from a boy aged 5-17 years in good health.

The chain uses TRBV5-1 and TRBJ2-3; D possibly corresponds to TRBD1 (6 bases). CDR1 and CDR2 (germline): SGHRS, YFSETQ. The CDR3 runs 14 residues. Trimming took 8 bases from V and 7 from J, leaving 20 bases between them. CDR3: CASPQVGGTNTQYF. DNA of the CDR3: TGCGCCAGTCCACAGGTCGGTGGGACAAATACGCAGTATTTT.

The V and J genes are TRBV6-2 or TRBV6-3 and TRBJ1-1, with D maybe TRBD1 (5 bases). Germline loops: CDR1 MNHEY, CDR2 SVGEGT. V lost 4 bases and J 0 bases, leaving 12 bases between the germline ends. This CDR3 region has 15 residues. Written as DNA, the CDR3 is TGTGCCAGCAGTTCGCGGACATTTCTGAACACTGAAGCTTTCTTT. Translated, it gives CASSSRTFLNTEAFF.

The chain has TRBV9 and TRBJ2-7; TRBD2 matches 11 bases. Germline V gene data show CDR1 as SGDLS and CDR2 as YYNGEE. This CDR3 has 16 amino acids. Trimming took 0 bases from V and 2 from J; bases not matched to a gene: 4. For the CDR3, the DNA is TGTGCCAGCAGCGTAGGGGGGACTAGCGGTACCTACGAGCAGTACTTC. Translating it yields CASSVGGTSGTYEQYF.

This clonotype has a count of ten or more. This chain links TRBV7-2 with TRBJ1-4; D remains ambiguous. The CDR3 length is 14 residues. The germline V gene has CDR1 SGHTA and CDR2 FQGNSA. V lost 1 base and J 3 bases, leaving 6 bases between the germline ends. Here the CDR3 DNA reads TGTGCCAGCAGCTTAGGCGGGTCTAATGAAAAACTGTTTTTT. Amino acids: CASSLGGSNEKLFF.

V is TRBV3-1 and J is TRBJ2-5; D not resolved. CDR3 length: 11 residues. Per the germline V gene, CDR1 is LGHDT and CDR2 is YNNKEL (reference sequence). The V end lost 7 bases, the J end lost 6 bases, and 9 bases lay between the germline ends. CDR3 loop: CASTGIKTQYF. The CDR3 coding sequence is TGTGCCAGCACCGGAATAAAGACCCAGTACTTC.

This chain uses TRBV7-2 with TRBJ1-2; D is perhaps TRBD1 (5 bases). V gave up 4 bases and J gave up 3 bases, with 18 bases separating them. The V gene's germline CDR1 is SGHTA and CDR2 FQGNSA. The CDR3 has 16 amino acids. CDR3 DNA sequence: TGTGCCAGCAGCTCACACCCGACAGTGGGAGACTATGGCTACACCTTC. Its protein product is CASSSHPTVGDYGYTF. The full variable domain, its missing parts supplied by reference TRBV7-2 and TRBJ1-2, is GAGVSQSPSNKVTEKGKDVELRCDPISGHTALYWYRQSLGQGLEFLIYFQGNSAPDKSGLPSDRFSAERTGGSVSTLTIQRTQQEDSAVYLCASSSHPTVGDYGYTFGSGTRLTVV.

This chain uses TRBV7-9 with TRBJ1-2; D is ambiguous. CDR1 is SEHNR, CDR2 FQNEAQ, per germline (reference sequence). The CDR3 has 15 amino acids. V lost 5 bases, J lost 7 bases, and 20 bases lay in between. The CDR3 protein is CASSPSTRRPPGYTF. The CDR3 bases are TGTGCCAGCAGCCCCTCCACTCGCCGTCCCCCTGGCTACACCTTC.

With regard to this clonotype: One junction end disagrees with the germline gene, perhaps due to a read error. The V and J genes are TRBV20-1 and TRBJ2-5; 7 bases map to TRBD1. The CDR3 covers 15 residues. Germline assignment: CDR1 DFQATT and CDR2 SNEGSKA (reference sequence). Here the CDR3 DNA reads TGCAGTGCTAGAAACCTCCGGGACAGTCAAGAGACCCAGTGCTTC. Protein sequence: CSARNLRDSQETQCF.

This clonotype was observed a handful of times. The rearrangement uses TRBV20-1 and TRBJ2-7, with TRBD1 matching 7 bases. The V gene's germline CDR1 is DFQATT and CDR2 SNEGSKA (reference sequence). V lost 3 bases and J lost 2; bases outside the gene matches: 4. The CDR3 is 13 amino acids. In DNA form, the CDR3 reads TGCAGTGCTAGGGAGACAGGGACCTACGAGCAGTACTTC. This codes for CSARETGTYEQYF.

V usage is TRBV5-6 and J usage is TRBJ2-5; D unresolved. V lost 0 bases, J lost 3 bases, and 9 bases lay in between. The CDR3 contains 14 residues. Germline CDR1 SGHDT, CDR2 YYEEEE. The CDR3: CASSLEARKETQYF. In DNA, the CDR3 is TGTGCCAGCAGCTTGGAGGCAAGAAAAGAGACCCAGTACTTC. The variable domain in full, with the rest retrieved from reference TRBV5-6 and TRBJ2-5, is DAGVTQSPTHLIKTRGQQVTLRCSPKSGHDTVSWYQQALGQGPQFIFQYYEEEERQRGNFPDRFSGHQFPNYSSELNVNALLLGDSALYLCASSLEARKETQYFGPGTRLLVL.

The chain uses TRBV15 and TRBJ2-5; 13 bases are a match to TRBD2. The J call may be incorrect, as the DNA end agrees better with TRBJ2-1. Germline-derived CDR1 and CDR2 are LNHNV and YYDKDF (reference sequence). The CDR3 contains 15 residues. CDR3 loop: CATSTRGLAGHEQFF. CDR3 bases: TGTGCCACCAGCACCAGGGGACTAGCGGGACATGAGCAGTTCTTC.

The chain is built from TRBV20-1 and TRBJ2-1, with D perhaps matching TRBD2 (6 bases). CDR1 and CDR2 (germline): DFQATT, SNEGSKA (reference sequence). Trimming took 5 bases from V and 4 from J, leaving 21 bases between them. The CDR3 consists of 16 residues. The CDR3 here is CSALFISGEAYNEQFF. The CDR3 DNA is TGCAGTGCTCTCTTTATCTCGGGAGAGGCGTACAATGAGCAGTTCTTC.

The chain combines TRBV7-9 with TRBJ2-5, with a possible D match to TRBD2 (6 bases). This CDR3 has 15 amino acids. The germline CDR1 and CDR2 sequences are SEHNR and FQNEAQ (reference sequence). V lost 5 bases to trimming and J lost 3 bases, with 16 bases between them. The CDR3 loop is CASSPPGSVKETQYF. The CDR3 coding sequence is TGTGCCAGCAGCCCCCCCGGGAGCGTAAAAGAGACCCAGTACTTC.

The chain joins TRBV9 to TRBJ1-1, with a tentative D call TRBD1 (5 bases). Germline CDR1 SGDLS, CDR2 YYNGEE. The CDR3 loop spans 13 amino acids. Between the trimmed V and J ends, which lost 3 bases and 5 bases, there was a span of 11 bases. CDR3 sequence (DNA): TGTGCCAGCAGCGACCGGGGGGGGACTGAAGCTTTCTTT. Translating it yields CASSDRGGTEAFF.

This clonotype was found a few times. The chain links TRBV30 to TRBJ2-4; the match to TRBD2 covers 13 bases. The germline V gene has CDR1 GTSNPN and CDR2 SVGIG (reference sequence). Losses at the gene ends were 4 bases for V and 4 bases for J; bases not matched to a gene: 7. The CDR3 contains 16 residues. The CDR3 protein is CAWTKTTSGGKNIQYF. As DNA, the CDR3 is TGTGCCTGGACAAAAACGACTAGCGGGGGGAAAAACATTCAGTACTTC.

The sample holds a few counts of this clonotype. J is TRBJ1-1 and V is TRBV20-1; possible D gene TRBD1, 5 bases. CDR3 length: 14 residues. The V end lost 6 bases, the J end lost 3 bases, and 17 bases lay between the germline ends. CDR1 and CDR2 from the germline V gene are DFQATT and SNEGSKA (reference sequence). The CDR3: CSAPPRVQDTEAFF. As DNA, the CDR3 is TGCAGTGCCCCCCCCAGGGTACAAGACACTGAAGCTTTCTTT.

Of note for this clonotype: At one boundary the junction diverges from the germline segment, which might be a read error. The V call is TRBV7-8, the J call TRBJ2-3; D is unresolved. Germline V lookup: CDR1 SGHVS, CDR2 FQNEAQ. This CDR3 spans 8 amino acids. DNA of the CDR3: TGCCGCACAGATACGCAGTATTTT. It is translated as CRTDTQYF.

This clonotype was detected only a few times. This chain uses TRBV15 with TRBJ2-1; D tentatively fits TRBD1 or TRBD2 (5 bases each). The CDR3 consists of 16 residues. Between the trimmed V and J ends, which lost 1 base and 7 bases, there was a span of 17 bases. Germline V gene data show CDR1 as LNHNV and CDR2 as YYDKDF (reference sequence). In DNA form, the CDR3 reads TGTGCCACCAGCAGAGTGCGGCTAGCCAGGGCGAATGAGCAGTTCTTC. This gives the protein CATSRVRLARANEQFF.

This clonotype was seen a few times. CDR3 protein: CASSTDRGNIQYF. The CDR3 coding sequence is TGTGCCAGCAGCACGGACAGGGGAAACATTCAGTACTTC. The chain joins TRBV11-2 to TRBJ2-4; 9 bases match TRBD1. Germline CDR1 reads SGHAT; CDR2 reads FQNNGV. This CDR3 is built from 13 residues. Trimming cost V 5 bases and J 6 bases; bases outside gene matches: 2.

This chain uses TRBV28 with TRBJ1-1; 10 positions agree with TRBD1. V shed 1 base, J shed 7 bases, and the junction held 6 bases outside the gene matches. The germline V gene has CDR1 MDHEN and CDR2 SYDVKM. There are 15 residues in the CDR3. The DNA for the CDR3 is TGTGCCAGCAGTTTATTGACAGGGGGCGCCGGTGAAGCTTTCTTT. Residues: CASSLLTGGAGEAFF.

V and J are TRBV5-1 and TRBJ1-3; no clear D gene. The V end lost 3 bases, the J end lost 0 bases, and 7 bases lay between the germline ends. This CDR3 region has 14 residues. Germline V gene sequence: CDR1 SGHRS, CDR2 YFSETQ. CDR3 amino acids: CASSYGASGNTIYF. Written as DNA, the CDR3 is TGCGCCAGCAGCTACGGCGCCTCTGGAAACACCATATATTTT.

The J gene is TRBJ2-5, the V gene TRBV5-1; TRBD1 agrees at 8 bases. J lost 2 bases, V lost 4 bases, and 16 bases had no gene match. Germline loops: CDR1 SGHRS, CDR2 YFSETQ. The CDR3 consists of 18 residues. CDR3 sequence: CASSRIPWTGQLQETQYF. As DNA, the CDR3 is TGCGCCAGCAGCCGGATCCCTTGGACAGGGCAGCTTCAAGAGACCCAGTACTTC.

The CDR3 nucleotides read TGCGCCAGCAGCGCCGGGACAGTTGAAAAACTGTTTTTT. It translates to CASSAGTVEKLFF. The genes are TRBV5-1 and TRBJ1-4; 7 positions match TRBD1. V shed 4 bases, J shed 7 bases, and the junction held 4 bases outside the gene matches. Germline V gene lookup returns CDR1 SGHRS and CDR2 YFSETQ. This CDR3 has 13 residues.

The chain uses TRBV29-1 and TRBJ1-2; 7 bases match TRBD1. V lost 4 bases, J lost 2 bases, and 10 bases stayed unmatched. The V gene's germline CDR1 is SQVTM and CDR2 ANQGSEA. The CDR3 is 15 residues long. CDR3 sequence (DNA): TGCAGCGTTGCCCTGGACAGGCTGCGGAACTATGGCTACACCTTC. Protein product: CSVALDRLRNYGYTF.

The chain joins TRBV20-1 to TRBJ1-2; 7 bases agree with TRBD1. V shed 6 bases and J 4 bases; nucleotides not matched to a gene: 8. This CDR3 spans 13 amino acids. The V gene's germline CDR1 is DFQATT and CDR2 SNEGSKA (reference sequence). In nucleotides, the CDR3 is TGCAGTGCGCCCGGGACAGCAGGCTATGGCTACACCTTC. It translates to CSAPGTAGYGYTF.

This clonotype was picked up a small number of times. The CDR3 sequence: CASSRGQGGIYEQYF. The CDR3 DNA sequence: TGTGCCAGCAGTAGGGGGCAGGGGGGTATCTACGAGCAGTACTTC. The chain carries TRBV6-5 and TRBJ2-7; D perhaps matches TRBD1 (7 bases). Germline V lookup: CDR1 MNHEY, CDR2 SVGAGI. This CDR3 has 15 residues. Trimming removed 5 bases at V and 3 bases at J, with 17 bases between.

The CDR3 nucleotides read TGTGCCAGCAGCCAAGGCGACGGGGCATTTAGTCAGCCCCAGCATTTT. Protein product: CASSQGDGAFSQPQHF. The V gene is TRBV3-1, the J gene TRBJ1-5; D is possibly TRBD1 (5 bases). CDR1 and CDR2 (germline): LGHDT, YNNKEL (reference sequence). The CDR3 runs 16 residues. V gave up 1 base and J gave up 6 bases, with 16 bases separating them.

This clonotype was seen only a few times. This rearrangement joins TRBV29-1 to TRBJ2-4; D is ambiguous. V dropped 0 bases and J dropped 0 bases, with 6 bases sitting between them. The CDR3 is 14 amino acids. CDR1 SQVTM and CDR2 ANQGSEA come from the germline V gene. In DNA, the CDR3 is TGCAGCGTTGAAGATCACAGAGCCAAAAACATTCAGTACTTC. Its protein product is CSVEDHRAKNIQYF.

The chain couples TRBV4-1 to TRBJ2-5; no firm D call. Germline V lookup: CDR1 MGHRA, CDR2 YSYEKL. Trimming shortened V by 4 bases and J by 2 bases, and 14 bases separated the two germline ends. The CDR3 has 15 residues. The CDR3 DNA sequence: TGCGCCAGCAGCCCAACCAGCTTCGAGCAAGAGACCCAGTACTTC. It yields the protein CASSPTSFEQETQYF.

Comments on this clonotype: One end of the junction is discordant with germline, which a read error may explain. The V gene is TRBV29-1, the J gene TRBJ2-5; TRBD1 matches at 10 bases. Germline assignment: CDR1 SQVTM and CDR2 ANQGSEA. The CDR3 runs to 12 residues. For the CDR3, the DNA is TGCAGCGTTGAAGTGGACAGGGGGTTCGGGTTCTTC. Residues: CSVEVDRGFGFF.

Comments on this clonotype: Given the absence of the conserved phenylalanine or tryptophan at the CDR3 end, a read error is likely. This rearrangement joins TRBV7-3 to TRBJ1-6; 8 bases fit TRBD1. Germline loops: CDR1 SGHTA, CDR2 FQGTGA. V lost 5 bases, J lost 7 bases, and 4 bases stayed unmatched. The CDR3 has 14 amino acids. In DNA, the CDR3 is TGTGCCAGCAGCCAGGGACAGGAAAATTCACCCCTCCACCTT. This encodes CASSQGQENSPLHL.

In its sample, this clonotype was seen a few times. The V call is TRBV4-1, the J call TRBJ1-1, with 8 bases aligning to TRBD1. In germline, CDR1 is MGHRA, CDR2 YSYEKL. The CDR3 has 14 amino acids. The J segment lost 8 bases and the V segment lost 1 base, leaving 6 bases of the junction unmatched. CDR3: CASSQGGQGGEAFF. CDR3 in DNA: TGCGCCAGCAGCCAAGGAGGACAGGGTGGAGAAGCTTTCTTT.